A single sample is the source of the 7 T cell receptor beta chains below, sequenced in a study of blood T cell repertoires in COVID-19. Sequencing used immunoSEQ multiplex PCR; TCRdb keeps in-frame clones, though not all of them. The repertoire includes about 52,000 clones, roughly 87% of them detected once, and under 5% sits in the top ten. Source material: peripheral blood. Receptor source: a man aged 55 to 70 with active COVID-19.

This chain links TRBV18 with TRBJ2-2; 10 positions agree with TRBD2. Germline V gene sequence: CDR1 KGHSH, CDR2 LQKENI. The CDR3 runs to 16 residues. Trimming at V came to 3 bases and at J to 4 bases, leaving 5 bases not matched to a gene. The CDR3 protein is CASSPLAGGRTGELFF. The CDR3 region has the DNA TGTGCCAGCTCACCCTTAGCGGGAGGTCGCACCGGGGAGCTGTTTTTT. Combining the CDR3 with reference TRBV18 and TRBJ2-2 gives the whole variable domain NAGVMQNPRHLVRRRGQEARLRCSPMKGHSHVYWYRQLPEEGLKFMVYLQKENIIDESGMPKERFSAEFPKEGPSILRIQQVVRGDSAAYFCASSPLAGGRTGELFFGEGSRLTVL.

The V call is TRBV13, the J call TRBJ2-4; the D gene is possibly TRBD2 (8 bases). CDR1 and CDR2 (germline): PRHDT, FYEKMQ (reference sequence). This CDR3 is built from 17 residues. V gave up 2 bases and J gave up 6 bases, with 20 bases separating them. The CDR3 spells CASSLRTGAGVRNIQYF. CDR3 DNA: TGTGCCAGCAGCTTACGGACAGGAGCGGGAGTTAGAAACATTCAGTACTTC.

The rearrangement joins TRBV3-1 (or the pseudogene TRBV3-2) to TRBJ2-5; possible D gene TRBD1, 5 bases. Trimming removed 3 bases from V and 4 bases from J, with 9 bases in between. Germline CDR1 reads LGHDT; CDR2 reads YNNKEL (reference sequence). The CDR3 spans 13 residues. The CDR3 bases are TGTGCCAGCAGCCAGGCAGGGCGAGAGACCCAGTACTTC. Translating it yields CASSQAGRETQYF.

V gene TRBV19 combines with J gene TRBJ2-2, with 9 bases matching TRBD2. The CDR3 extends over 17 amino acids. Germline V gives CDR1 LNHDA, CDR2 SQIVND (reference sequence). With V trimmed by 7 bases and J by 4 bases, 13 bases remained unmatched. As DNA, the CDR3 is TGTGCCAGTACCCCGACCCGCGGGAGGGCCTTCACCGGGGAGCTGTTTTTT. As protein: CASTPTRGRAFTGELFF. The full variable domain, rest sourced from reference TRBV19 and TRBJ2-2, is DGGITQSPKYLFRKEGQNVTLSCEQNLNHDAMYWYRQDPGQGLRLIYYSQIVNDFQKGDIAEGYSVSREKKESFPLTVTSAQKNPTAFYLCASTPTRGRAFTGELFFGEGSRLTVL.

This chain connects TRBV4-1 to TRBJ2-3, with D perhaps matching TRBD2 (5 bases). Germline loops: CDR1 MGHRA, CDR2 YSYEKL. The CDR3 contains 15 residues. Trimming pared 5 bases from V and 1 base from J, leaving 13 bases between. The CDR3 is CASSVGADRTDTQYF. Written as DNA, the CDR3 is TGCGCCAGCAGCGTGGGAGCGGACCGCACAGATACGCAGTATTTT.

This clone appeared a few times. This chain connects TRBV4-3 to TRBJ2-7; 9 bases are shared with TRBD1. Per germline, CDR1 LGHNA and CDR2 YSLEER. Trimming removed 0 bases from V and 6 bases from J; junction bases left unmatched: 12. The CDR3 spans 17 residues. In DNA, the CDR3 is TGCGCCAGCAGCCAAGATGGACGGACAGGGGCAGGGCTCGAGCAGTACTTC. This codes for CASSQDGRTGAGLEQYF.

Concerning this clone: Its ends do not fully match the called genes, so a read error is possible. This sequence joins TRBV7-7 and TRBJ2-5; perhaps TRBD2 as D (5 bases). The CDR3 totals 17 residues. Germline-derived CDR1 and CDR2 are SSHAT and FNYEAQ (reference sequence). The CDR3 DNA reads TGTGCTAGCAGCTTAGCGCTAGGAACGGTGTACCAAGAGACCCAGTACTTC. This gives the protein CASSLALGTVYQETQYF.